A selection of T cell receptor beta chains follows, all from one sample in a study of T-cell reconstitution after alpha-beta-depleted transplantation in children. One entry per CDR3 protein results from TCRdb running MiXCR on the PCR reads. The data show a few hundred thousand distinct CDR3 sequences, over 9% seen once. The specimen was PBMCs from the stem cell graft donor, collected from the stem cell graft. These receptors originate from a human donor who donated a stem cell graft to a child with acute lymphoblastic leukemia. Each CDR3 is given with its conserved first and last residue. A D gene is named only where the DNA matches it firmly. Size values are once, few and many counts, or a class for expanded clones, and some rows have none.

NA	NA	TRBV5-1	TRBJ1-1	CASSAQGPMNTEAFF	TGCGCCAGCAGCGCTCAGGGACCCATGAACACTGAAGCTTTCTTT
TRBD1	few	TRBV6-5	TRBJ2-3	CASSRQGDTQYF	TGTGCCAGCAGTCGACAGGGTGATACGCAGTATTTT
TRBD1	NA	TRBV25-1	TRBJ2-2	CASSVIGQGPTGELFF	TGTGCCAGCAGTGTAATAGGACAGGGTCCCACCGGGGAGCTGTTTTTT
TRBD1	NA	TRBV12-3/TRBV12-4	TRBJ1-2	CASSLLGQGAHGYTF	TGTGCCAGCAGTCTCCTGGGACAGGGGGCTCATGGCTACACCTTC
TRBD2	few	TRBV30	TRBJ2-1	CAWSVSGRGEQFF	TGTGCCTGGAGTGTTAGCGGGAGGGGTGAGCAGTTCTTC
TRBD1	few	TRBV20-1	TRBJ2-7	CSAARQGSYEQYF	TGCAGTGCTGCCCGACAGGGGAGCTACGAGCAGTACTTC
TRBD2	NA	TRBV18	TRBJ2-1	CASSPLAGLYYNEQFF	TGTGCCAGCTCACCATTAGCGGGACTCTACTACAATGAGCAGTTCTTC
NA	few	TRBV12-3/TRBV12-4	TRBJ2-1	CASRPGGSFNEQFF	TGTGCCAGCAGACCAGGAGGTTCCTTCAATGAGCAGTTCTTC
NA	few	TRBV6-2/TRBV6-3	TRBJ2-2	CASSYSKESGAYFINTGELFF	TGTGCCAGCAGTTACTCGAAAGAATCAGGGGCCTACTTCATCAACACCGGGGAGCTGTTTTTT
NA	NA	TRBV5-5	TRBJ1-4	CASSPGPGSNEKLFF	TGTGCCAGCAGCCCCGGACCAGGGTCTAATGAAAAACTGTTTTTT
TRBD1	many	TRBV29-1	TRBJ2-7	CSVEDAQGLPYEQYF	TGCAGCGTTGAAGACGCACAGGGGCTGCCCTACGAGCAGTACTTC
NA	NA	TRBV5-1	TRBJ1-1	CASSLGPLSTEAFF	TGCGCCAGCAGCCTGGGACCGTTGAGCACTGAAGCTTTCTTT
TRBD1	NA	TRBV4-1	TRBJ1-4	CASSQEGQGGEKLFF	TGCGCCAGCAGCCAAGAGGGACAGGGCGGTGAAAAACTGTTTTTT
NA	NA	TRBV5-6	TRBJ2-2	CASSRRTLGGELFF	TGTGCCAGCAGCCGCCGGACCCTAGGGGGGGAGCTGTTTTTT
NA	few	TRBV11-2	TRBJ2-5	CASSLLIWETQYF	TGTGCCAGCAGCTTGTTGATATGGGAGACCCAGTACTTC
NA	few	TRBV7-9	TRBJ2-7	CASSSQGFGYEQYF	TGTGCCAGCAGCTCACAGGGCTTTGGGTACGAGCAGTACTTC
TRBD2	many	TRBV3-1	TRBJ2-3	CASSQRRGLAGEVDTQYF	TGTGCCAGCAGCCAACGCCGGGGACTAGCGGGAGAGGTGGATACGCAGTATTTT
TRBD1	NA	TRBV20-1	TRBJ1-2	CSARTGQGARYNYGYTF	TGCAGTGCTAGGACCGGACAGGGGGCGAGGTACAACTATGGCTACACCTTC
TRBD2	few	TRBV7-9	TRBJ2-1	CASSLTTSGIGEQFF	TGTGCCAGCAGCTTAACAACTAGCGGGATTGGGGAGCAGTTCTTC
TRBD1	few	TRBV10-3	TRBJ2-3	CAISSGTGGYTGTDTQYF	TGTGCCATCAGTTCCGGGACAGGGGGATACACCGGCACAGATACGCAGTATTTT
NA	NA	TRBV5-1	TRBJ2-7	CASSFSRDKGYEQYF	TGCGCCAGCAGCTTCAGCCGGGACAAGGGTTACGAGCAGTACTTC
TRBD1	NA	TRBV27	TRBJ1-5	CASSLAARGHQPQHF	TGTGCCAGCAGTTTAGCTGCCAGGGGGCATCAGCCCCAGCATTTT
TRBD1	NA	TRBV12-3/TRBV12-4	TRBJ2-1	CASSLFSGTGGLPYNEQFF	TGTGCCAGCAGTTTATTTTCCGGGACAGGGGGCCTTCCCTACAATGAGCAGTTCTTC
NA	few	TRBV12-3/TRBV12-4	TRBJ2-5	CASSLSHGPRQETQYF	TGTGCCAGCAGTCTTTCTCACGGTCCAAGACAAGAGACCCAGTACTTC
NA	NA	TRBV6-2/TRBV6-3	TRBJ1-3	CASRPDGASGNTIYF	TGTGCCAGCAGACCGGACGGCGCCTCTGGAAACACCATATATTTT
NA	NA	TRBV21-1	TRBJ2-1	CASSRPQGSGPSHIPYNEQFF	TGTGCCAGCAGCCGGCCGCAGGGGTCAGGGCCGTCGCACATTCCTTACAATGAGCAGTTCTTC
NA	NA	TRBV5-1	TRBJ2-5	CASSLEAGNQETQYF	TGCGCCAGCAGCTTGGAGGCAGGAAACCAAGAGACCCAGTACTTC
NA	few	TRBV12-3/TRBV12-4	TRBJ2-3	CASSFRDSTDTQYF	TGTGCCAGCAGTTTTCGGGACTCCACAGATACGCAGTATTTT
TRBD1	few	TRBV7-2	TRBJ2-7	CASSYRTGTTYEQYF	TGTGCCAGCAGCTATCGGACAGGGACAACCTACGAGCAGTACTTC
NA	NA	TRBV20-1	TRBJ2-7	CSARKTAQTYEQYF	TGCAGTGCTAGGAAGACAGCCCAGACCTACGAGCAGTACTTC
TRBD1	many	TRBV5-1	TRBJ1-1	CASSPNRGANTEAFF	TGCGCCAGCAGCCCGAACAGGGGGGCGAACACTGAAGCTTTCTTT
NA	NA	TRBV29-1	TRBJ1-4	CSSSNGGDAFF	TGCAGCTCCTCAAATGGGGGTGATGCGTTTTTT
NA	NA	TRBV9	TRBJ1-2	CASSGLFGYTF	TGTGCCAGCAGCGGGCTCTTCGGCTACACCTTC
TRBD2	NA	TRBV12-3/TRBV12-4	TRBJ2-1	CTTATSGAHNEQFF	TGTACCACTGCGACTAGCGGGGCCCACAATGAGCAGTTCTTC
TRBD1	NA	TRBV5-1	TRBJ1-2	CASSPGTASYGYTF	TGCGCCAGCAGCCCGGGGACAGCCTCCTATGGCTACACCTTC
TRBD2	few	TRBV27	TRBJ2-7	CASHGRGTYEQYF	TGTGCCAGCCACGGGCGGGGGACCTACGAGCAGTACTTC
NA	few	TRBV6-2/TRBV6-3	TRBJ1-2	CASNPQASYGYTF	TGTGCCAGCAACCCACAGGCCTCCTATGGCTACACCTTC
NA	NA	TRBV18	TRBJ2-3	CASSVSQQSTDTQYF	TGTGCCAGCTCAGTCTCCCAGCAGAGCACAGATACGCAGTATTTT
NA	few	TRBV20-1	TRBJ2-7	CSARDLVASDEQYF	TGCAGTGCTAGAGATCTTGTAGCGTCGGACGAGCAGTACTTC
NA	NA	TRBV20-1	TRBJ1-3	CSASPYSANSGNTIYF	TGCAGTGCTAGCCCCTACTCGGCAAACTCTGGAAACACCATATATTTT
TRBD2	NA	TRBV9	TRBJ2-2	CASSVFGSGTGELFF	TGTGCCAGCAGCGTATTTGGTAGCGGGACCGGGGAGCTGTTTTTT
NA	few	TRBV6-1	TRBJ2-7	CASTRSERASEQYF	TGTGCCAGCACCCGTAGCGAAAGAGCGTCTGAGCAGTACTTC
NA	NA	TRBV6-2/TRBV6-3	TRBJ2-7	CASTEGLPYEQYF	TGTGCCAGCACCGAAGGACTTCCCTACGAGCAGTACTTC
NA	few	TRBV20-1	TRBJ2-1	CSARVLGNTDSYNEQFF	TGCAGTGCTAGAGTTCTGGGGAATACGGACTCCTACAATGAGCAGTTCTTC
NA	few	TRBV18	TRBJ2-2	CASSPADTNTGELFF	TGTGCCAGCTCACCAGCGGACACGAACACCGGGGAGCTGTTTTTT
NA	few	TRBV4-1	TRBJ1-6	CASSHVQSSYNSPLHF	TGCGCCAGCAGCCATGTCCAAAGCTCCTATAATTCACCCCTCCACTTT
NA	few	TRBV7-2	TRBJ1-3	CASGRGRNSGNTIYF	TGTGCCAGCGGACGTGGACGGAACTCTGGAAACACCATATATTTT
NA	NA	TRBV6-1	TRBJ2-1	CASRPLRGGSYNEQFF	TGTGCCAGCAGGCCGCTGAGAGGGGGCTCCTACAATGAGCAGTTCTTC
TRBD1	NA	TRBV18	TRBJ1-4	CASSQAGGPVATNEKLFF	TGTGCCAGCTCACAAGCAGGGGGCCCAGTTGCAACTAATGAAAAACTGTTTTTT
NA	NA	TRBV4-1	TRBJ2-1	CASSQEALFYNEQFF	TGCGCCAGCAGCCAAGAAGCCCTATTCTACAATGAGCAGTTCTTC
NA	NA	TRBV19	TRBJ2-1	CASSIDDRWNEQFF	TGTGCCAGTAGTATAGATGATAGATGGAATGAGCAGTTCTTC
TRBD2	few	TRBV5-1	TRBJ2-1	CASSRTSADNEQFF	TGCGCCAGCAGCCGTACTAGCGCGGACAATGAGCAGTTCTTC
TRBD2	NA	TRBV4-2	TRBJ2-5	CASSQEPSGSQETQYF	TGTGCCAGCAGCCAAGAGCCTAGCGGGAGTCAAGAGACCCAGTACTTC
NA	few	TRBV6-1	TRBJ2-3	CASTPSVITDTQYF	TGTGCCAGCACACCTAGCGTGATTACAGATACGCAGTATTTT
NA	NA	TRBV12-3/TRBV12-4	TRBJ2-1	CASSYRESYNEQFF	TGTGCCAGCAGTTATAGGGAATCCTACAATGAGCAGTTCTTC
TRBD2	few	TRBV12-3/TRBV12-4	TRBJ2-5	CASSQPSVGGSETQYF	TGTGCCAGCAGCCAACCTTCTGTTGGCGGGAGCGAGACCCAGTACTTC
NA	few	TRBV4-2	TRBJ2-7	CASSKDRDSRDEQYF	TGTGCCAGCAGCAAAGACCGGGACTCCAGGGACGAGCAGTACTTC
TRBD1	few	TRBV10-3	TRBJ2-3	CAISTGTASTDTQYF	TGTGCCATCAGTACCGGGACAGCTAGCACAGATACGCAGTATTTT
TRBD2	once	TRBV7-8	TRBJ2-5	CASSLVAGLAGWRKETQYF	TGTGCCAGCAGCTTAGTAGCGGGACTAGCGGGGTGGAGGAAGGAGACCCAGTACTTC
TRBD2	many	TRBV7-2	TRBJ2-5	CASSLTGLAGEGETQYF	TGTGCCAGCAGCCTAACAGGACTAGCGGGAGAGGGAGAGACCCAGTACTTC